The clone carrying this TCR beta chain was picked up one time. Clones were read by immunoSEQ multiplex PCR, and TCRdb kept only the in-frame ones, dropping some. Of about 180,000 clones in the sample, about nine tenths are singletons; the top ten hold 2% to 3%. The sample originates from a study of cytomegalovirus exposure and HLA in healthy donors. Germline V gene lookup returns CDR1 MNHEY and CDR2 SMNVEV (reference sequence). The V end was cut by 5 bases, the J end by 2 bases, with 14 bases between. CDR3 length equals 15 residues. The sequenced sample consisted of PBMCs. This clonotype was sampled from a young man in good health and CMV-seropositive. The chain employs TRBV27 and TRBJ2-3; D possibly corresponds to TRBD1 (5 bases). CDR3 nucleotide sequence: TGTGCCAGCAGTGCAAGGGTCAGGGACACAGATACGCAGTATTTT. This encodes CASSARVRDTDTQYF.